What follows are 9 T cell receptor beta chains derived from one specimen sequenced in a study of blood T cell repertoires in COVID-19. Clones were sequenced by immunoSEQ multiplex PCR, and TCRdb holds only the in-frame ones, with some missing. The profile shows 70,000 to 85,000 clones, approximately 82% of them singletons. Sequencing was carried out using peripheral blood. The receptors derive from a man aged 55 to 70 with acute or convalescent COVID-19.

J is TRBJ1-1 and V is TRBV19; 7 bases fit TRBD1. With V trimmed by 6 bases and J by 1 base, 11 bases remained unmatched. CDR3 length: 16 residues. The V gene's germline CDR1 is LNHDA and CDR2 SQIVND (reference sequence). CDR3: CASRVRQGLGNTEAFF. The CDR3 coding sequence is TGTGCCAGTAGGGTCAGACAGGGTCTAGGGAACACTGAAGCTTTCTTT.

The chain joins TRBV12-3 or TRBV12-4 to TRBJ2-5, with D tentatively TRBD2 (5 bases). The CDR3 totals 11 residues. The ends were cut back, 5 bases at V and 5 bases at J, with 6 bases in the middle. CDR3 loop: CASSRGETQYF. As DNA, the CDR3 is TGTGCCAGCAGTAGAGGGGAGACCCAGTACTTC.

The chain uses TRBV9 and TRBJ2-5; 7 bases are shared with TRBD2. The CDR3 has 14 residues. Unmatched junction bases numbered 5, after V lost 3 bases and J lost 3 bases. Germline CDR1 SGDLS, CDR2 YYNGEE. The CDR3, as DNA: TGTGCCAGCAGCGAAAGCGGGGTAAAAGAGACCCAGTACTTC. Encoded protein: CASSESGVKETQYF.

V and J are TRBV11-3 and TRBJ2-2, with D tentatively TRBD2 (6 bases). This CDR3 has 15 residues. Trimming stripped 5 bases from V and 4 bases from J, with 14 bases between. Germline V gene sequence: CDR1 SGHNT, CDR2 YENEEA. The CDR3 sequence: CASSPRGGVTGELFF. DNA for the CDR3: TGTGCCAGCAGCCCCCGGGGCGGGGTCACCGGGGAGCTGTTTTTT.

The chain employs TRBV10-3 and TRBJ2-7, with TRBD2 identical over 12 bases. V trimming: 7 bases; J trimming: 7 bases; junction bases outside the gene matches: 8. The CDR3 has 14 residues. Germline CDR1 ENHRY, CDR2 SYGVKD. DNA of the CDR3: TGTGCCATCAAACATCCTAGCGGGAGGGGGGAGCAGTACTTC. Protein product: CAIKHPSGRGEQYF.

J is TRBJ2-7 and V is TRBV4-3, with a possible D match to TRBD1 (6 bases). Per germline, CDR1 LGHNA and CDR2 YSLEER. Trimming removed 0 bases at V and 4 bases at J, with 10 bases between. The CDR3 runs 14 residues. Here the CDR3 reads CASSQEMGAYEQYF. Here the CDR3 DNA reads TGCGCCAGCAGCCAAGAAATGGGGGCGTACGAGCAGTACTTC.

V is TRBV11-3 and J is TRBJ2-3, with TRBD2 identical over 9 bases. The CDR3 spans 14 residues. The V and J ends lost 5 bases and 5 bases, in that order; junction bases with no gene match: 5. Germline V gene data show CDR1 as SGHNT and CDR2 as YENEEA. The CDR3 DNA sequence: TGTGCCAGCAGCGCGGGGGGGCCGGGAGATACGCAGTATTTT. Translating gives CASSAGGPGDTQYF.

The chain links TRBV28 to TRBJ1-5, with D maybe TRBD1 (5 bases). Germline V gene sequence: CDR1 MDHEN, CDR2 SYDVKM. The CDR3 extends over 15 amino acids. Trimming took off 6 bases at V and 7 bases at J, with 19 bases between the two ends. DNA for the CDR3: TGTGCCAGCAGCAAAGCGGGGGTGGGTGGGCAGCCCCAGCATTTT. Protein product: CASSKAGVGGQPQHF.

This chain joins TRBV18 and TRBJ1-5, with 11 bases lining up with TRBD1. Looked up from germline, CDR1 is KGHSH and CDR2 is LQKENI. Trimming removed 6 bases from V and 1 base from J; junction bases left unmatched: 5. CDR3 length: 16 residues. CDR3 protein: CASSLGQGASNQPQHF. DNA for the CDR3: TGTGCCAGCTCCCTCGGACAGGGGGCAAGCAATCAGCCCCAGCATTTT. Full variable domain (outside the CDR3, taken from reference TRBV18 and TRBJ1-5): NAGVMQNPRHLVRRRGQEARLRCSPMKGHSHVYWYRQLPEEGLKFMVYLQKENIIDESGMPKERFSAEFPKEGPSILRIQQVVRGDSAAYFCASSLGQGASNQPQHFGDGTRLSIL.